The 28 T cell receptor beta chains reported below all come from one sample, sequenced in a study of T cell repertoires in cytomegalovirus infection. Their specific antigens are unknown. One entry per CDR3 protein, called by TCRdb with MiXCR from the reads. This repertoire shows roughly 160,000 distinct CDR3 sequences, roughly 20% found once; its top ten account for 25%. This specimen was CD8+ T cells from cultured PBMCs, taken from culture after CMV antigen stimulation. The receptors were sampled from a human donor in good health (CMV status not recorded). Some clones in this sample may be carry-over from other donors' samples.

This clonotype occurred a few times. This chain links TRBV7-8 with TRBJ2-5; 12 bases align to TRBD2. Germline CDR1 and CDR2: SGHVS and FQNEAQ. J was trimmed by 2 bases and V by 5 bases; bases with no gene match: 9. This CDR3 contains 17 residues. CDR3 protein: CASSPRPLAGGQETQYF. CDR3 in DNA: TGTGCCAGCAGCCCCCGCCCACTAGCGGGGGGACAAGAGACCCAGTACTTC.

This clonotype was counted many times. This chain joins TRBV7-2 and TRBJ2-4, with 7 bases aligning to TRBD2. V lost 5 bases to trimming and J lost 4 bases; unmatched junction nucleotides: 8. Germline V gene sequence: CDR1 SGHTA, CDR2 FQGNSA. The CDR3 length is 15 residues. CDR3 DNA sequence: TGTGCCAGCAGCGCCCGCCCCGGGGGGAAAAACATTCAGTACTTC. As protein: CASSARPGGKNIQYF.

The table lists this clonotype with a few counts. The J gene is TRBJ2-3, the V gene TRBV7-8; TRBD2 matches 9 bases. V shed 1 base and J 0 bases; nucleotides not matched to a gene: 2. The CDR3 sequence is 16 residues long. From germline, CDR1 is SGHVS and CDR2 FQNEAQ. The CDR3: CASSLDLAGSTDTQYF. CDR3 nucleotides: TGTGCCAGCAGCTTAGATCTAGCGGGGAGCACAGATACGCAGTATTTT. The whole variable domain, filled in from reference TRBV7-8 and TRBJ2-3, reads GAGVSQSPRYKVAKRGQDVALRCDPISGHVSLFWYQQALGQGPEFLTYFQNEAQLDKSGLPSDRFFAERPEGSVSTLKIQRTQQEDSAVYLCASSLDLAGSTDTQYFGPGTRLTVL.

The chain is built from TRBV20-1 and TRBJ2-3, with 9 bases aligning to TRBD2. The CDR3 runs to 17 residues. V lost 3 bases, J lost 0 bases, and 10 bases stayed unmatched. In germline, CDR1 is DFQATT, CDR2 SNEGSKA (reference sequence). CDR3 nucleotide sequence: TGCAGTGCTAGTGTAATCAGCGGGGGGCAAAGCACAGATACGCAGTATTTT. Its translation: CSASVISGGQSTDTQYF.

This clonotype turned up a few times. The V and J genes are TRBV10-3 and TRBJ1-1; D might be TRBD1 (6 bases). Germline CDR1 is ENHRY and CDR2 is SYGVKD. This CDR3 is built from 13 residues. V shed 10 bases and J shed 0 bases, with 12 bases lying between them. CDR3 in DNA: TGTGCCACCCGGACAGACATGAACACTGAAGCTTTCTTT. This gives the protein CATRTDMNTEAFF.

V and J are TRBV12-3 or TRBV12-4 and TRBJ1-1; 8 bases fit TRBD1. This CDR3 is 17 amino acids long. V shed 6 bases, J shed 6 bases, and the junction held 18 bases outside the gene matches. The CDR3 DNA sequence: TGTGCCAGCAGCTCTGCTGGGACAGGATGGGTGGGTCCTGAAGCTTTCTTT. Protein product: CASSSAGTGWVGPEAFF.

This clonotype was observed a handful of times. J is TRBJ1-2 and V is TRBV12-5; D is undetermined. This CDR3 is 14 amino acids long. Germline V gives CDR1 LGHNT, CDR2 FRNRAP. V dropped 4 bases and J dropped 8 bases, with 17 bases sitting between them. The CDR3 protein is CASGSPPETDGYTF. The CDR3 nucleotides are TGTGCTAGTGGTTCGCCCCCGGAGACTGACGGCTACACCTTC.

The J gene is TRBJ1-1, the V gene TRBV6-5; possible D gene TRBD1, 6 bases. CDR3 length equals 14 residues. Germline CDR1 reads MNHEY; CDR2 reads SVGAGI. V lost 3 bases, J lost 0 bases, and 8 bases lay in between. CDR3 sequence (DNA): TGTGCCAGCAGTTATGGGACAATGAACACTGAAGCTTTCTTT. Translating it yields CASSYGTMNTEAFF.

V and J are TRBV6-5 and TRBJ2-5, with 8 nucleotides matching TRBD1. J was trimmed by 5 bases and V by 5 bases; bases with no gene match: 10. CDR1 and CDR2 (germline): MNHEY, SVGAGI. The CDR3 extends over 15 amino acids. CDR3 amino acids: CASSPEWTGLETQYF. The CDR3 nucleotides read TGTGCCAGCAGTCCGGAATGGACAGGGTTGGAGACCCAGTACTTC.

This clonotype was seen a handful of times. The chain joins TRBV6-1 to TRBJ1-4; perhaps TRBD1 as D (6 bases). This CDR3 region has 19 residues. Germline V lookup: CDR1 MNHNS, CDR2 SASEGT. V dropped 3 bases and J dropped 5 bases, with 25 bases sitting between them. The CDR3 loop reads CASSDFGQRSTGENEKLFF. The DNA for the CDR3 is TGTGCCAGCAGTGATTTCGGACAGAGGTCCACCGGGGAAAATGAAAAACTGTTTTTT.

The chain recombines TRBV7-9 with TRBJ2-7, with 7 positions matching TRBD2. Trimming cost V 5 bases and J 5 bases; bases outside gene matches: 9. CDR3 size: 14 residues. Germline loops: CDR1 SEHNR, CDR2 FQNEAQ (reference sequence). DNA of the CDR3: TGTGCCAGCAGCCCACGACAGCGGGGCAACGAGCAGTACTTC. Protein: CASSPRQRGNEQYF.

This clonotype was detected only a few times. The chain links TRBV4-1 to TRBJ1-6; perhaps TRBD1 as D (6 bases). Germline assignment: CDR1 MGHRA and CDR2 YSYEKL. The germline V and J ends were trimmed by 0 bases and 10 bases, with 19 bases remaining between them. The CDR3 has 17 amino acids. The CDR3 spells CASSQETVGGAYSPLHF. CDR3 bases: TGCGCCAGCAGCCAAGAAACAGTCGGGGGGGCCTACTCACCCCTCCACTTT.

In its sample, this clonotype was seen a few times. The CDR3 region has the DNA TGTGCCAGCAGCCCCCGGGGTGGGAATGAAAAACTGTTTTTT. Translating gives CASSPRGGNEKLFF. The chain uses TRBV7-2 and TRBJ1-4; D remains ambiguous. Germline lookup yields CDR1 SGHTA and CDR2 FQGNSA. CDR3 length: 14 residues. Trimming left V 5 bases short and J 5 bases short, with 12 bases between.

Concerning this clonotype: At one end, the junction sequence differs from germline, possibly due to a read error. The chain combines TRBV6-5 with TRBJ2-3; D not resolved. The CDR3 has 14 residues. Germline-derived CDR1 and CDR2 are MNHEY and SVGAGI. CDR3 nucleotides: TGTGACAGCAGTGAGCTAGATAGCACAGATACGCAGTATTTT. It specifies CDSSELDSTDTQYF.

This clonotype was detected once. The rearrangement joins TRBV6-6 to TRBJ2-3, with D unclear. This CDR3 spans 15 amino acids. Trimming shortened V by 2 bases and J by 0 bases, and 9 bases separated the two germline ends. Germline CDR1 and CDR2: MNHNY and SVGAGI (reference sequence). CDR3 in amino acids: CASSYGPTSTDTQYF. CDR3 coding DNA: TGTGCCAGCAGTTACGGGCCAACTAGCACAGATACGCAGTATTTT.

V and J are TRBV28 and TRBJ1-6, with D perhaps matching TRBD1 (6 bases). The CDR3 runs 13 residues. Looked up from germline, CDR1 is MDHEN and CDR2 is SYDVKM. The ends were cut back, 4 bases at V and 8 bases at J, with 9 bases in the middle. The CDR3 sequence is CASSSQGYSPLHF. The CDR3 region has the DNA TGTGCCAGCAGTTCTCAGGGGTATTCACCCCTCCACTTT.

The V gene is TRBV7-9, the J gene TRBJ2-1; TRBD2 might be the D (5 bases). V was cut by 3 bases and J by 9 bases, with 9 bases left in between. CDR3 length: 12 amino acids. Germline CDR1 is SEHNR and CDR2 is FQNEAQ (reference sequence). CDR3 sequence reads: CASSFTGSEQFF. For the CDR3, the DNA is TGTGCCAGCAGCTTTACGGGGAGTGAGCAGTTCTTC.

The V gene is TRBV12-3 or TRBV12-4, the J gene TRBJ1-1; the D is unclear. The V gene lost 3 bases and the J gene lost 8 bases, with 13 bases spanning the gap. This CDR3 is built from 13 residues. CDR3 bases: TGTGCCAGCAGTTTGGCGGGAGGGCAAGAAGCTTTCTTT. Its protein is CASSLAGGQEAFF.

The gene calls are TRBV11-2 and TRBJ1-5; D gene unclear. CDR1 is SGHAT and CDR2 is FQNNGV in the germline V gene. Trimming cost V 1 base and J 6 bases, with 4 bases left between them. This CDR3 comprises 12 residues. CDR3 amino acids: CASSLGTQPQHF. The CDR3 DNA is TGTGCCAGCAGCTTAGGGACTCAGCCCCAGCATTTT.

This clonotype has at least ten counts. V is TRBV12-3 or TRBV12-4 and J is TRBJ1-5; D remains ambiguous. This CDR3 comprises 15 residues. The V end lost 3 bases, the J end lost 1 base, and 10 bases lay between the germline ends. DNA of the CDR3: TGTGCCAGCAGTTTTGATTCGTTCAGCAATCAGCCCCAGCATTTT. Its translation: CASSFDSFSNQPQHF.

By frequency in the sample, this clonotype is medium-sized. This chain links TRBV7-2 with TRBJ2-3; tentative D call: TRBD1 (5 bases). Between the trimmed V and J ends, which lost 3 bases and 5 bases, there was a span of 15 bases. The CDR3 runs 15 residues. The V gene's germline CDR1 is SGHTA and CDR2 FQGNSA. CDR3 sequence reads: CASSFSGLTGDTQYF. In DNA, the CDR3 is TGTGCCAGCAGCTTTTCGGGCCTTACAGGAGATACGCAGTATTTT.

The chain employs TRBV7-2 and TRBJ1-2; D uncertain. This CDR3 has 13 residues. Germline loops: CDR1 SGHTA, CDR2 FQGNSA. V lost 5 bases to trimming and J lost 13 bases, with 20 bases between them. CDR3 in DNA: TGTGCCAGCAGCCCAGAAAGGGCTTTTGTGAGCACCTTC. Its translation is CASSPERAFVSTF.

The V call is TRBV4-3, the J call TRBJ2-1; 12 bases are shared with TRBD2. The CDR3 sequence is 15 residues long. The ends lost 3 bases at V and 6 bases at J; junction bases unmatched: 3. From germline, CDR1 is LGHNA and CDR2 YSLEER. The CDR3 region is CASSHRGLAGNEQFF. For the CDR3, the DNA is TGCGCCAGCAGCCACCGGGGACTAGCGGGCAATGAGCAGTTCTTC.

This chain connects TRBV4-1 to TRBJ1-4, with 8 positions matching TRBD1. Germline trimming cut 6 bases from V and 5 bases from J; bases unmatched to any gene: 2. CDR3 length equals 13 residues. From germline, CDR1 is MGHRA and CDR2 YSYEKL. The CDR3 DNA is TGCGCCAGCAGAGGGACAGGAAATGAAAAACTGTTTTTT. This encodes CASRGTGNEKLFF.

The rearrangement joins TRBV4-2 to TRBJ2-7; tentatively, D is TRBD1 or TRBD2 (5 bases each). Trimming cost V 1 base and J 2 bases, with 9 bases left between them. Germline V lookup: CDR1 LGHNA, CDR2 YNFKEQ. The CDR3 spans 14 residues. Written as DNA, the CDR3 is TGTGCCAGCAGCCAAGGGAGGACAACCTACGAGCAGTACTTC. It codes for CASSQGRTTYEQYF.

This clonotype qualifies as medium-sized (0.01 to 0.1%). V and J are TRBV11-2 and TRBJ1-1; TRBD1 is a possible D gene (5 bases). Per germline, CDR1 SGHAT and CDR2 FQNNGV. This CDR3 comprises 16 residues. Trimming stripped 4 bases from V and 0 bases from J, with 15 bases between. The CDR3 loop is CASSSKGRDLNTEAFF. Written as DNA, the CDR3 is TGTGCCAGCAGCTCAAAGGGACGGGACCTGAACACTGAAGCTTTCTTT.

This chain links TRBV7-8 with TRBJ2-1; weak D call: TRBD1 (5 bases). The CDR3 consists of 15 residues. Per germline, CDR1 SGHVS and CDR2 FQNEAQ. V gave up 4 bases and J gave up 9 bases, with 19 bases separating them. In DNA, the CDR3 is TGTGCCAGCAGCTCCCTGGGTCAGGGTAGGAGTGAGCAGTTCTTC. It specifies CASSSLGQGRSEQFF.

The chain recombines TRBV7-2 with TRBJ1-2; no clear D. This CDR3 is built from 13 residues. V was clipped by 3 bases and J by 4 bases, with 9 bases between them. Germline values: CDR1 SGHTA, CDR2 FQGNSA. The CDR3 DNA reads as TGTGCCAGCAGCTTCCCAGGAAGCTATGGCTACACCTTC. Translation: CASSFPGSYGYTF.